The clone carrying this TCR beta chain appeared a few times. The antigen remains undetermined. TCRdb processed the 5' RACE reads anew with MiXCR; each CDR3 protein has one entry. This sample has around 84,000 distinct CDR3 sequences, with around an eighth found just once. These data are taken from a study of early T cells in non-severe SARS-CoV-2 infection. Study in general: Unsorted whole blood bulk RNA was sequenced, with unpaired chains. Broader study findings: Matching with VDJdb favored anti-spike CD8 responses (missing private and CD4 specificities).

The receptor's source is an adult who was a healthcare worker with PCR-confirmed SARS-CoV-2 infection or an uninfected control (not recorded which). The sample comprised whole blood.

CDR3 DNA: TGTGCCAGCGAGCGGACAGATGAGCTCGGTGAAGCTTTCTTT. Translation gives CASERTDELGEAFF. The chain is built from TRBV2 and TRBJ1-1; possible D gene TRBD1, 6 bases. V lost 8 bases and J lost 7, with 20 bases in between. CDR1 SNHLY and CDR2 FYNNEI come from the germline V gene. The CDR3 has 14 residues.